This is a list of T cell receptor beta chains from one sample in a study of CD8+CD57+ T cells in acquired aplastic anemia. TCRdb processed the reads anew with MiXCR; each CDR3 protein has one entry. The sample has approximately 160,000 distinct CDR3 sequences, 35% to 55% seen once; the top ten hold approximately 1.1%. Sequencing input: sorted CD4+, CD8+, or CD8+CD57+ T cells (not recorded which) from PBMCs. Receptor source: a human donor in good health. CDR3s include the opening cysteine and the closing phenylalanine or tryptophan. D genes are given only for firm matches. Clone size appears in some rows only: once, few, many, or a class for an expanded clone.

CDR3aa: CTISGQGTGNTIYF
CDR3nt: TGTACCATCAGTGGACAGGGTACGGGAAACACCATATATTTT
j_gene: TRBJ1-3
abundance: NA
v_gene: TRBV10-3
d_gene: TRBD1

CDR3aa: CASSRGGGQFGETQYF
CDR3nt: TGCGCCAGCAGCCGGGGGGGAGGGCAGTTCGGGGAGACCCAGTACTTC
j_gene: TRBJ2-5
abundance: many
v_gene: TRBV4-1
d_gene: TRBD2

CDR3aa: CSAGLLFPTDTQYF
CDR3nt: TGCAGTGCTGGGTTGTTGTTTCCCACAGATACGCAGTATTTT
j_gene: TRBJ2-3
abundance: many
v_gene: TRBV20-1
d_gene: NA

CDR3aa: CASSSSGQGRETQYF
CDR3nt: TGCGCCAGCAGCTCCTCGGGACAGGGGCGAGAGACCCAGTACTTC
j_gene: TRBJ2-5
abundance: many
v_gene: TRBV5-1
d_gene: TRBD1

CDR3aa: CASSLSVTYEQYF
CDR3nt: TGTGCCAGCAGCTTGTCAGTAACCTACGAGCAGTACTTC
j_gene: TRBJ2-7
abundance: NA
v_gene: TRBV5-6
d_gene: NA

CDR3aa: CAIMGQLNQPQHF
CDR3nt: TGTGCCATCATGGGACAGCTCAATCAGCCCCAGCATTTT
j_gene: TRBJ1-5
abundance: NA
v_gene: TRBV10-3
d_gene: TRBD1

CDR3aa: CASSVRLAGGYNEQFF
CDR3nt: TGTGCCAGCAGCGTAAGATTAGCGGGGGGTTACAATGAGCAGTTCTTC
j_gene: TRBJ2-1
abundance: many
v_gene: TRBV9
d_gene: TRBD2

CDR3aa: CASSGRTGRSYNEQFF
CDR3nt: TGTGCCAGCAGCGGGCGGACAGGCCGCTCCTACAATGAGCAGTTCTTC
j_gene: TRBJ2-1
abundance: few
v_gene: TRBV5-5
d_gene: TRBD1

CDR3aa: CASIQGLAGNSGNEQFF
CDR3nt: TGTGCCAGCATCCAGGGACTAGCGGGAAATTCGGGTAATGAGCAGTTCTTC
j_gene: TRBJ2-1
abundance: few
v_gene: TRBV10-3
d_gene: TRBD2

CDR3aa: CASSDPPYEQYF
CDR3nt: TGTGCCAGCAGCGACCCTCCCTACGAGCAGTACTTC
j_gene: TRBJ2-7
abundance: many
v_gene: TRBV6-2/TRBV6-3
d_gene: NA

CDR3aa: CASSQDGINQPQHF
CDR3nt: TGTGCCAGCAGTCAGGACGGCATCAATCAGCCCCAGCATTTT
j_gene: TRBJ1-5
abundance: NA
v_gene: TRBV2
d_gene: NA

CDR3aa: CATRTERNQPQHF
CDR3nt: TGTGCCACCCGAACGGAACGCAATCAGCCCCAGCATTTT
j_gene: TRBJ1-5
abundance: many
v_gene: TRBV15
d_gene: NA

CDR3aa: CASTLAGLDLTDTQYF
CDR3nt: TGTGCCAGCACACTAGCGGGGCTCGACCTCACAGATACGCAGTATTTT
j_gene: TRBJ2-3
abundance: few
v_gene: TRBV6-5
d_gene: TRBD2

CDR3aa: CASSQDQIDTQYF
CDR3nt: TGTGCCAGCAGCCAAGACCAAATAGATACGCAGTATTTT
j_gene: TRBJ2-3
abundance: many
v_gene: TRBV4-2
d_gene: NA

CDR3aa: CASSLGGSDEQFF
CDR3nt: TGCGCCAGCAGCTTGGGTGGCTCGGATGAGCAGTTCTTC
j_gene: TRBJ2-1
abundance: many
v_gene: TRBV5-1
d_gene: NA

CDR3aa: CASSRRETNTEAFF
CDR3nt: TGTGCCAGTAGTCGCAGGGAGACTAACACTGAAGCTTTCTTT
j_gene: TRBJ1-1
abundance: many
v_gene: TRBV19
d_gene: NA

CDR3aa: CASSITAQYEQYF
CDR3nt: TGTGCCAGTAGTATAACCGCACAGTACGAGCAGTACTTC
j_gene: TRBJ2-7
abundance: NA
v_gene: TRBV19
d_gene: NA

CDR3aa: CASSLDAPVQGPNEQFF
CDR3nt: TGCGCCAGCAGCTTGGACGCCCCCGTTCAGGGCCCCAATGAGCAGTTCTTC
j_gene: TRBJ2-1
abundance: many
v_gene: TRBV5-1
d_gene: NA

CDR3aa: CASSAGGRAGGYTF
CDR3nt: TGCGCCAGCAGTGCGGGGGGGCGAGCGGGCGGCTACACCTTC
j_gene: TRBJ1-2
abundance: many
v_gene: TRBV10-2
d_gene: NA

CDR3aa: CASSWTGTGLYGYTF
CDR3nt: TGTGCCAGCAGCTGGACCGGGACAGGGCTCTATGGCTACACCTTC
j_gene: TRBJ1-2
abundance: many
v_gene: TRBV7-3
d_gene: TRBD1

CDR3aa: CASSPSGDSYNEQFF
CDR3nt: TGCGCCAGCAGCCCCAGCGGGGACTCCTACAATGAGCAGTTCTTC
j_gene: TRBJ2-1
abundance: many
v_gene: TRBV5-1
d_gene: TRBD2

CDR3aa: CASSSLRGLNSPLHF
CDR3nt: TGTGCCAGCAGCTCTCTAAGGGGGCTTAATTCACCCCTCCACTTT
j_gene: TRBJ1-6
abundance: many
v_gene: TRBV11-2
d_gene: TRBD1

CDR3aa: CSASRSGQGSYNEQFF
CDR3nt: TGCAGTGCCAGCAGGTCGGGACAGGGCTCCTACAATGAGCAGTTCTTC
j_gene: TRBJ2-1
abundance: NA
v_gene: TRBV20-1
d_gene: TRBD1

CDR3aa: CASSSDRGYEQYF
CDR3nt: TGTGCCAGCAGTTCCGACAGGGGCTACGAGCAGTACTTC
j_gene: TRBJ2-7
abundance: many
v_gene: TRBV12-3/TRBV12-4
d_gene: TRBD1

CDR3aa: CASSSSSYEQYF
CDR3nt: TGTGCCAGCAGCTCCAGCAGCTACGAGCAGTACTTC
j_gene: TRBJ2-7
abundance: many
v_gene: TRBV7-2
d_gene: NA

CDR3aa: CASSAKISPTGRNGYTF
CDR3nt: TGTGCCAGCAGTGCCAAAATCAGCCCCACAGGGCGTAATGGCTACACCTTC
j_gene: TRBJ1-2
abundance: few
v_gene: TRBV25-1
d_gene: NA

CDR3aa: CASSLLVGTPYEQYF
CDR3nt: TGTGCCAGCAGTTTATTAGTCGGGACCCCCTACGAGCAGTACTTC
j_gene: TRBJ2-7
abundance: NA
v_gene: TRBV28
d_gene: NA